The clone carrying this TCR beta chain has a handful of counts. This sample stems from a study of identical twins. cDNA carried unique molecular identifiers, and a universal primer site was added by template switching. TCRdb independently ran MiXCR on the 5' RACE reads; one entry per CDR3 protein. The repertoire has 570,000 or so distinct CDR3 sequences, approximately 10% of them found once; the top ten carry roughly 3.2%. Germline values: CDR1 MNHNS, CDR2 SASEGT. The junction had 4 bases not matched to a gene; V was cut back by 5 bases and J by 2 bases. The CDR3 totals 16 residues. In addition, the sample was reused for a study of yellow fever vaccine responses in identical twins. That paper states: Vaccine T cell responses of twins reportedly seemed partly convergent and partly personalized.

The material sequenced was PBMCs. This rearrangement joins TRBV6-1 to TRBJ2-6; 9 bases map to TRBD1. The sequence was collected from a woman in her late teens or twenties in good health. CDR3 coding DNA: TGTGCCAGCAGTAGACAGGGGGTAGCTGGGGCCAACGTCCTGACTTTC. As protein: CASSRQGVAGANVLTF.